The present T cell receptor beta chain was sequenced within a study of response to subunit inactivated influenza vaccine. Study-level findings and limits: Few additional T cells are recruited per seasonal influenza vaccination, authors suggested.

TCRdb re-called the RT-PCR reads through MiXCR, storing one row per CDR3 protein. Here the sample spans 860,000 or so distinct CDR3 sequences, over 20% being singletons. In this sample, this clonotype turned up a few times. No antigen is known for it. CDR3 length: 17 amino acids. Germline CDR1 and CDR2: MNHEY and SVGAGI. Trimming took 2 bases from V and 5 from J; bases not matched to a gene: 12. This clonotype originated in a man in his forties or fifties who received an inactivated influenza vaccine. The genes are TRBV6-5 and TRBJ1-2, with 9 bases aligning to TRBD1. The sequencing here drew on PBMCs from blood, taken approximately 5 days after vaccination. CDR3 sequence (DNA): TGTGCCAGCAGTTACATAGTCGGACAGGGGAACTTTTATGGCTACACCTTC. Encoded protein: CASSYIVGQGNFYGYTF.